A single sample gave rise to the 14 T cell receptor beta chains below, sequenced in a study of cytomegalovirus exposure and HLA in healthy donors. It was with 60 Vbeta and 13 Jbeta primers that the PCR ran. The protocol was immunoSEQ multiplex PCR, while the TCRdb copy is restricted to in-frame clones and leaves out a portion. Reported are some 46,000 clones; the ten largest clones contain 7% to 8.5%. Sequenced material: PBMCs. Receptors were obtained from a male donor in good health and CMV-seronegative.

The rearrangement uses TRBV11-3 and TRBJ2-7; 12 nucleotides match TRBD2. There are 15 residues in the CDR3. Trimming took 5 bases from V and 2 from J; bases not matched to a gene: 4. Per germline, CDR1 SGHNT and CDR2 YENEEA. The CDR3 DNA reads TGTGCCAGCAGCACCCGGACTAGCGGGACCTACGAGCAGTACTTC. As protein: CASSTRTSGTYEQYF.

CDR3 in amino acids: CASSVPRGVLYEQYF. The CDR3 DNA reads as TGTGCCAGCAGTGTTCCCAGGGGCGTTCTTTACGAGCAGTACTTC. The genes are TRBV2 and TRBJ2-5, with D maybe TRBD1 (6 bases). The J call is uncertain, as TRBJ2-7 better fits the DNA end. The CDR3 sequence is 15 residues long. Germline values: CDR1 SNHLY, CDR2 FYNNEI.

The V and J genes are TRBV5-1 and TRBJ2-1, with 7 bases matching TRBD1. V shed 1 base, J shed 3 bases, and the junction held 7 bases outside the gene matches. The CDR3 has 16 residues. Germline V gene sequence: CDR1 SGHRS, CDR2 YFSETQ. The CDR3 region has the DNA TGCGCCAGCAGCTTGTCCGGGACAGAGAGCTACAATGAGCAGTTCTTC. Its translation is CASSLSGTESYNEQFF.

The V and J genes are TRBV28 and TRBJ1-5, with 9 bases lining up with TRBD1. Germline lookup yields CDR1 MDHEN and CDR2 SYDVKM. The CDR3 covers 17 residues. J was trimmed by 1 base and V by 8 bases; bases with no gene match: 12. The CDR3, as DNA: TGTGCCAGCCGTGGGTTGGACAGGGGACGGAGCAATCAGCCCCAGCATTTT. Protein: CASRGLDRGRSNQPQHF.

The V gene is TRBV27, the J gene TRBJ2-7, with 12 bases that match TRBD2. This CDR3 is built from 15 residues. Germline V gives CDR1 MNHEY, CDR2 SMNVEV (reference sequence). J gave up 4 bases and V 6 bases, and 7 bases lay outside the gene matches. The chain's CDR3 is CASRVLAGGPYEQYF. CDR3 DNA sequence: TGTGCCAGCAGGGTCCTAGCGGGAGGGCCTTACGAGCAGTACTTC.

The CDR3 region has the DNA TGTGCCAGCAGCTTGGGGGGACTGCCCTTTAAGGCCCAGTACTTC. This sequence encodes CASSLGGLPFKAQYF. The chain has TRBV5-6 and TRBJ2-5, with D perhaps matching TRBD2 (6 bases). Germline loops: CDR1 SGHDT, CDR2 YYEEEE. This CDR3 is 15 amino acids long. Trimming cost V 0 bases and J 9 bases, with 18 bases left between them.

This rearrangement joins TRBV6-5 to TRBJ2-7; D gene ambiguous. Germline V gene sequence: CDR1 MNHEY, CDR2 SVGAGI. There are 12 residues in the CDR3. Trimming stripped 6 bases from V and 4 bases from J, with 10 bases between. CDR3: CASRRRAYEQYF. The CDR3 DNA is TGTGCCAGCAGGAGGAGAGCGTACGAGCAGTACTTC.

The chain joins TRBV5-1 to TRBJ1-2; the match to TRBD1 covers 7 bases. V lost 2 bases, J lost 4 bases, and 14 bases stayed unmatched. Germline V gene data show CDR1 as SGHRS and CDR2 as YFSETQ. The CDR3 has 17 amino acids. The CDR3 is CASSFDRATGLTYGYTF. CDR3 DNA sequence: TGCGCCAGCAGCTTCGACAGGGCGACGGGCTTGACCTATGGCTACACCTTC.

This chain joins TRBV7-9 and TRBJ2-2; 9 nucleotides align to TRBD2. The CDR3 consists of 17 residues. Germline V gene data show CDR1 as SEHNR and CDR2 as FQNEAQ (reference sequence). The ends lost 5 bases at V and 6 bases at J; junction bases unmatched: 13. DNA of the CDR3: TGTGCCAGCAGCCTCGCCCGTCGGACTAGCGAGTCCGGGGAGCTGTTTTTT. This codes for CASSLARRTSESGELFF.

This chain uses TRBV30 with TRBJ1-2; D possibly corresponds to TRBD1 (6 bases). The V end was cut by 2 bases, the J end by 2 bases, with 9 bases between. Per germline, CDR1 GTSNPN and CDR2 SVGIG (reference sequence). The CDR3 extends over 13 amino acids. The DNA of the CDR3 is TGTGCCTGGAGTAGTCAGGGGAACTATGGCTACACCTTC. Amino acids: CAWSSQGNYGYTF.

The J gene is TRBJ1-1, the V gene TRBV19; 11 bases map to TRBD1. CDR1 is LNHDA and CDR2 is SQIVND in the germline V gene (reference sequence). The CDR3 is 16 amino acids. V was clipped by 4 bases and J by 1 base; unmatched bases: 5. In nucleotides, the CDR3 is TGTGCCAGTAGTACCGGACAGGGGGCTCCGAACACTGAAGCTTTCTTT. Translated, it gives CASSTGQGAPNTEAFF.

The chain is built from TRBV7-9 and TRBJ2-7; maybe TRBD1 (6 bases). The CDR3 totals 15 residues. Trimming stripped 4 bases from V and 8 bases from J, with 21 bases between. Germline V gene lookup returns CDR1 SEHNR and CDR2 FQNEAQ (reference sequence). The CDR3 loop reads CASSSDRAGALKQYF. As DNA, the CDR3 is TGTGCCAGCAGCTCAGACAGAGCAGGGGCCTTGAAGCAGTACTTC.

The gene calls are TRBV18 and TRBJ2-5; 7 positions agree with TRBD2. The length of the CDR3 is 15 residues. Unmatched junction bases numbered 6, after V lost 3 bases and J lost 2 bases. CDR1 KGHSH and CDR2 LQKENI come from the germline V gene. The DNA of the CDR3 is TGTGCCAGCTCACCCCTAGAGGGAGGGCAAGAGACCCAGTACTTC. This sequence encodes CASSPLEGGQETQYF.

CDR3 sequence reads: CASSITGTSGYEQYF. CDR3 DNA: TGTGCCAGTAGTATAACCGGGACTAGCGGTTACGAGCAGTACTTC. The V call is TRBV19, the J call TRBJ2-7; 11 positions agree with TRBD2. This CDR3 spans 15 amino acids. V lost 2 bases to trimming and J lost 4 bases; unmatched junction nucleotides: 4. The germline CDR1 and CDR2 sequences are LNHDA and SQIVND (reference sequence).